This paragraph reports one T cell receptor (beta chain). The data belong to a study of blood T cell repertoires in COVID-19. The overall study: In each case, the material was cDNA or gDNA derived from T cells, B-cell-depleted T cells, or PBMCs.

The CDR3 loop spans 15 amino acids. CDR1 MGHRA and CDR2 YSYEKL come from the germline V gene. V lost 1 base, J lost 7 bases, and 1 base stayed unmatched. Methods used by the authors: Quantification of nucleated cells was approximated via reference gene primer amplification. Produced via immunoSEQ multiplex PCR; TCRdb's table is partial and in-frame only. D and trimming were read from the DNA, whereas the V and J calls and clone size are those reported in that table. The table shows more than 60,000 clones, with around 82% occurring only once. The rearrangement links TRBV4-1 to TRBJ2-2; 12 bases are a match to TRBD2. The sequenced sample consisted of peripheral blood. This receptor was identified in a man aged 55-75 years with acute or convalescent COVID-19. CDR3 coding DNA: TGCGCCAGCAGCCAAGTGGGACTAGCGGGCGGGGAGCTGTTTTTT. Encoded protein: CASSQVGLAGGELFF.